One sample yielded the 6 T cell receptor beta chains listed below, sequenced in a study of naive CD8 T cells in extremely preterm neonates. General study findings and limits: Compared with older groups, preterm CDR3s were shorter, with fewer N additions and less trimming.

These receptors have no known antigen. Extremely preterm births at about 23-28 weeks of gestation supplied the samples. TCRdb's copy holds only in-frame clones and misses some; the assay was immunoSEQ multiplex PCR. The table has about 23,000 clones, about 87% seen once. The specimen sequenced was naive CD8+ T cells from cord blood. The source is a boy who was born preterm.

The chain couples TRBV5-6 to TRBJ2-5; D unresolved. The V gene's germline CDR1 is SGHDT and CDR2 YYEEEE. V was shortened by 0 bases and J by 0 bases, with 3 bases between the two germline ends. The CDR3 is 13 residues long. DNA of the CDR3: TGTGCCAGCAGCTTGGACAACCAAGAGACCCAGTACTTC. Translated: CASSLDNQETQYF.

This sequence joins TRBV25-1 and TRBJ2-2, with D unclear. Germline-derived CDR1 and CDR2 are MGHDK and SYGVNS. CDR3 length: 11 residues. V shed 3 bases and J shed 4 bases, with 0 bases lying between them. The CDR3 loop is CASSDTGELFF. The CDR3 DNA is TGTGCCAGCAGTGACACCGGGGAGCTGTTTTTT. The full variable domain, completed using reference TRBV25-1 and TRBJ2-2, is EADIYQTPRYLVIGTGKKITLECSQTMGHDKMYWYQQDPGMELHLIHYSYGVNSTEKGDLSSESTVSRIRTEHFPLTLESARPSHTSQYLCASSDTGELFFGEGSRLTVL.

This chain links TRBV9 with TRBJ1-2; the D gene is possibly TRBD1 (5 bases). The germline V gene has CDR1 SGDLS and CDR2 YYNGEE. The CDR3 totals 16 residues. Trimming shortened V by 4 bases and J by 0 bases, and 16 bases separated the two germline ends. The CDR3 reads CASSPYDRQPNYGYTF. In DNA form, the CDR3 reads TGTGCCAGCAGCCCCTACGACAGACAGCCTAACTATGGCTACACCTTC.

This chain links TRBV6-5 with TRBJ2-7; D possibly corresponds to TRBD1 (6 bases). The CDR3 loop spans 16 amino acids. The V gene lost 0 bases and the J gene lost 3 bases, with 15 bases spanning the gap. CDR1 is MNHEY, CDR2 SVGAGI, per germline. In nucleotides, the CDR3 is TGTGCCAGCAGTTACTCGGGGTGGCCAGGGGACTACGAGCAGTACTTC. It is translated as CASSYSGWPGDYEQYF.

This clone has only one observation. The same CDR3 arises from other DNA sequences in this sample as well. The J gene is TRBJ1-1, the V gene TRBV19, with a tentative D call TRBD1 (5 bases). Germline V lookup: CDR1 LNHDA, CDR2 SQIVND (reference sequence). The CDR3 loop spans 13 amino acids. Trimming pared 3 bases from V and 1 base from J, leaving 6 bases between. CDR3 loop: CASSIGGNTEAFF. CDR3 sequence (DNA): TGTGCCAGTAGTATTGGGGGGAACACTGAAGCTTTCTTT.

This sequence joins TRBV30 and TRBJ2-1, with 11 bases identical to TRBD1. Germline CDR1 GTSNPN, CDR2 SVGIG (reference sequence). Trimming cost V 0 bases and J 3 bases; bases outside gene matches: 1. CDR3 length: 15 residues. The CDR3 is CAWSVGTGGYNEQFF. CDR3 coding DNA: TGTGCCTGGAGTGTAGGGACAGGGGGCTACAATGAGCAGTTCTTC.